A single sample is the source of the 2 T cell receptor beta chains below, sequenced in a study of T cell repertoires in ileal Crohn's disease. Measured with immunoSEQ multiplex PCR; TCRdb has only the in-frame clones, and not every one. The sample shows around 17,000 clones, around 88% of them seen only once. Sequenced material: ileal tissue. The receptors stem from an adult with Crohn's disease.

This chain joins TRBV4-1 and TRBJ1-2; no definite D call. This CDR3 has 15 amino acids. Trimming shortened V by 4 bases and J by 4 bases, and 16 bases separated the two germline ends. From germline, CDR1 is MGHRA and CDR2 YSYEKL. The CDR3 loop reads CASSPDGLGGYGYTF. Written as DNA, the CDR3 is TGCGCCAGCAGCCCCGACGGTCTCGGCGGCTATGGCTACACCTTC.

This clone was counted once. The J gene is TRBJ1-1, the V gene TRBV27; TRBD1 matches at 8 bases. The CDR3 contains 14 residues. CDR1 MNHEY and CDR2 SMNVEV come from the germline V gene (reference sequence). The trim removed 5 bases at V and 6 bases at J, leaving 8 bases unmatched. The CDR3 loop is CASSQDRDRPEAFF. CDR3 sequence (DNA): TGTGCCAGCAGTCAGGACAGGGACCGACCTGAAGCTTTCTTT.